This T cell receptor (beta chain) was sequenced in a study of cytomegalovirus exposure and HLA in healthy donors. Study background: The study placed less than 90% of its roughly 410 genotyped donors in the Caucasian-associated ancestry cluster. Study-wide findings and caveats: Among CMV-associated TCR beta chains, most appeared HLA-restricted in a later analysis.

This PCR relied on a set of 60 Vbeta primers and 13 Jbeta primers. The method was immunoSEQ multiplex PCR; TCRdb's version includes in-frame clones alone and lacks a portion of them. Among about 89,000 clones listed, 75% to 80% were seen once. Of note for this clone: The antigen remains unidentified.

The material sequenced was PBMCs. The clonotype comes from a man aged 25 to 40 in good health and CMV-seronegative.

CDR3 sequence reads: CASSSGGGTSLIQETQYF. The CDR3 DNA reads as TGTGCCAGCAGTTCAGGGGGCGGGACTAGCCTAATTCAAGAGACCCAGTACTTC. V and J are TRBV27 and TRBJ2-5, with D possibly TRBD2 on 9 matching bases. V lost 4 bases to trimming and J lost 2 bases, with 23 bases between them. The V gene's germline CDR1 is MNHEY and CDR2 SMNVEV (reference sequence). The CDR3 runs to 18 residues.